This T cell receptor beta chain is from a study of T cell repertoires in cytomegalovirus infection. TCRdb re-derived calls from the reads in MiXCR, one entry per CDR3 protein. The repertoire holds hundreds of thousands of distinct CDR3 sequences, with more than 40% as singletons. This clonotype showed up just a few times. Its target is not known. Whole-study findings and limits: Cumulative frequency (of public TCR beta family members) identified carriers of CMV plus the relevant HLA.

The V gene lost 5 bases and the J gene lost 5 bases, with 18 bases spanning the gap. The germline V gene encodes CDR1 MDHEN and CDR2 SYDVKM. CDR3 length: 16 residues. The chain uses TRBV28 and TRBJ2-2; maybe TRBD2 (7 bases). The TCR originated in a human donor in good health (CMV status not recorded). Some clones in this sample may be carry-over from other donors' samples. Sequenced here: cultured PBMCs, sampled from culture after CMV antigen stimulation. CDR3 loop: CASSPSGGGPTGELFF. Written as DNA, the CDR3 is TGTGCCAGCAGTCCAAGTGGGGGGGGCCCTACCGGGGAGCTGTTTTTT.